Described below is a single T cell receptor beta chain sequence and its context. Its antigen is as yet unknown. Time point given: pre-sensitization, week 0. Treatment denoted: therapeutic diphenylcyclopropenone sensitization with weekly scalp DPC. V was clipped by 6 bases and J by 4 bases, with 13 bases between them. The CDR3 length is 14 residues. The V gene's germline CDR1 is MNHEY and CDR2 SVGAGI. TCRdb used MiXCR to reprocess the RACE reads, holding one entry per CDR3 protein. This table has about 80,000 distinct CDR3 sequences, 14% appearing once. This record belongs to a study of human T cells and chemical hapten exposure. Whole-study results and caveats: Significantly greater numbers of large CDR3 similarity clusters came from expanded TCRs than from controls.

The sequence was collected from a woman in her forties or fifties with alopecia areata. Some clones in this sample may be carry-over from other donors' samples. The material was whole blood, obtained in connection with sensitization to the hapten diphenylcyclopropenone (DPC). This chain links TRBV6-5 with TRBJ1-3; TRBD1 is a possible D gene (6 bases). CDR3 sequence: CASRKQGGGNTIYF. CDR3 nucleotides: TGTGCCAGCAGGAAACAAGGGGGAGGAAACACCATATATTTT.